A selection of T cell receptor beta chains follows, all from one sample in a study of cytomegalovirus exposure and HLA in healthy donors. Repertoires were generated with immunoSEQ multiplex PCR, while TCRdb's copy carries only in-frame clones and drops some. The sample contains some 100,000 clones, about 75% of which appear only once. The sample comprised PBMCs. All receptors derive from a male donor in good health and CMV-seropositive. Each CDR3 is given with its conserved first and last residue. The D gene is left open where the match is weak. Not all rows give a size; the values are once, few, many and, for expanded clones, a class.

>TRBV5-4|.|TRBJ1-3|.|15
CASSLFGVQGNTIYF
TGTGCCAGCAGCTTATTTGGAGTTCAGGGAAACACCATATATTTT
>TRBV4-1|TRBD2|TRBJ2-3|once|17
CASSQTLAGGTADTQYF
TGCGCCAGCAGCCAAACCTTAGCGGGGGGGACGGCAGATACGCAGTATTTT
>TRBV5-1|.|TRBJ2-1|.|16
CASSLGGVASYNEQFF
TGCGCCAGCAGCTTGGGGGGGGTAGCGTCCTACAATGAGCAGTTCTTC
>TRBV6-6|.|TRBJ1-5|.|13
CASSYGDNQPQHF
TGTGCCAGCAGTTACGGAGACAATCAGCCCCAGCATTTT
>TRBV2|.|TRBJ2-1|few|16
CASSDRGGRGWNEQFF
TGTGCCAGCAGTGATAGGGGGGGGAGAGGGTGGAATGAGCAGTTCTTC
>TRBV27|.|TRBJ1-5|.|13
CASSYSANQPQHF
TGTGCCAGCAGTTACAGTGCCAATCAGCCCCAGCATTTT
>TRBV6-6|.|TRBJ2-7|.|14
CASGSSHNSYEQYF
TGTGCCAGCGGTTCCAGTCACAACTCCTACGAGCAGTACTTC
>TRBV10-1|.|TRBJ1-2|.|13
CASSGCRDYGYTF
TGCGCCAGCAGTGGGTGCCGGGACTATGGCTACACCTTC
>TRBV19|.|TRBJ1-2|.|13
CASSATGLSGYTF
TGTGCCAGTAGTGCGACAGGCCTCTCTGGCTACACCTTC
>TRBV4-2|.|TRBJ2-3|.|14
CASSLLVTTDTQYF
TGTGCCAGCAGCCTCCTAGTGACCACAGATACGCAGTATTTT
>TRBV25-1|TRBD1|TRBJ2-3|.|15
CASSGGQGWADTQYF
TGTGCCAGCAGTGGCGGACAGGGGTGGGCAGATACGCAGTATTTT
>TRBV15|TRBD1|TRBJ2-7|.|17
CATSRAPPGTGMGEQYF
TGTGCCACCAGCAGAGCCCCCCCTGGGACAGGGATGGGTGAGCAGTACTTC
>TRBV6-1|TRBD1|TRBJ2-1|few|15
CASIPRDRGVEEQFF
TGTGCCAGCATTCCTCGGGACAGGGGGGTCGAGGAGCAGTTCTTC
>TRBV19|.|TRBJ2-3|once|14
CASNRQGRSDTQYF
TGTGCCAGTAATCGGCAGGGCCGGTCAGATACGCAGTATTTT
>TRBV27|TRBD2|TRBJ2-1|.|15
CASSLSSGAYNEQFF
TGTGCCAGCAGTTTATCTAGCGGGGCTTACAATGAGCAGTTCTTC
>TRBV9|TRBD1|TRBJ1-6|.|19
CASSVEPGQRGGSGSPLHF
TGTGCCAGCAGCGTAGAGCCGGGACAGAGGGGTGGGTCCGGTTCACCCCTCCACTTT
>TRBV7-9|TRBD1|TRBJ2-4|.|19
CASSKSAWDRRLAKNIQYF
TGTGCCAGCAGCAAAAGTGCCTGGGACAGAAGACTAGCCAAAAACATTCAGTACTTC
>TRBV5-4|.|TRBJ1-1|.|14
CASSLELLNTEAFF
TGTGCCAGCAGCTTGGAACTCCTGAACACTGAAGCTTTCTTT
>TRBV7-2|TRBD1|TRBJ1-2|.|13
CASSLGQGYGYTF
TGTGCCAGCAGCTTAGGACAGGGCTATGGCTACACCTTC
>TRBV29-1|TRBD1|TRBJ2-7|.|13
CSVQQGGPYEQYF
TGCAGCGTGCAACAGGGGGGACCCTACGAGCAGTACTTC
>TRBV6-4|.|TRBJ2-7|.|14
CASSPDRYSYEQYF
TGTGCCAGCAGTCCTGACAGGTACTCCTACGAGCAGTACTTC
>TRBV11-3|.|TRBJ2-2|.|15
CASSNLQGITGELFF
TGTGCCAGCAGCAACCTTCAGGGGATAACCGGGGAGCTGTTTTTT
>TRBV6-4|TRBD2|TRBJ2-1|.|15
CASRPRGGGGNEQFF
TGTGCCAGCAGACCTCGGGGGGGCGGTGGGAATGAGCAGTTCTTC
>TRBV4-1|.|TRBJ1-4|.|16
CASSQEFPGINEKLFF
TGCGCCAGCAGCCAAGAATTCCCCGGGATTAATGAAAAACTGTTTTTT
>TRBV30|.|TRBJ1-4|.|15
CAWSFTQGQDEKLFF
TGTGCCTGGAGTTTTACACAGGGTCAGGATGAAAAACTGTTTTTT
>TRBV4-3|.|TRBJ1-2|.|17
CASSQDLWRGPFCGYTF
TGCGCCAGCAGCCAAGATTTGTGGAGGGGCCCTTTTTGTGGCTACACCTTC
>TRBV2|TRBD2|TRBJ2-3|.|15
CASMEAGGNTDTQYF
TGTGCCAGCATGGAAGCGGGGGGAAACACAGATACGCAGTATTTT
>TRBV5-1|TRBD1|TRBJ1-2|.|11
CAREGQGGYTF
TGCGCCAGAGAGGGACAGGGGGGCTACACCTTC
>TRBV9|TRBD2|TRBJ2-3|.|16
CASSVPSGGTTDTQYF
TGTGCCAGCAGCGTACCTAGCGGGGGGACGACAGATACGCAGTATTTT
>TRBV28|.|TRBJ1-4|.|13
CASSLSLNEKLFF
TGTGCCAGCAGTTTATCCCTGAATGAAAAACTGTTTTTT
>TRBV10-1|.|TRBJ1-3|.|14
CASSGRDSGNTIYF
TGCGCCAGCAGTGGACGGGACTCTGGAAACACCATATATTTT
>TRBV7-2|.|TRBJ2-2|.|14
CASKPQGNTGELFF
TGTGCCAGCAAACCACAGGGGAACACCGGGGAGCTGTTTTTT
>TRBV4-1|TRBD2|TRBJ2-7|few|15
CASSQFSGGTYEQYF
TGCGCCAGCAGCCAGTTTAGCGGGGGTACCTACGAGCAGTACTTC
>TRBV7-3|TRBD1|TRBJ2-2|.|15
CASSRGQGATGELFF
TGTGCCAGCAGCCGAGGACAGGGTGCCACCGGGGAGCTGTTTTTT
>TRBV6-6|.|TRBJ2-4|.|13
CASSLLAKNIQYF
TGTGCCAGCAGTCTATTAGCCAAAAACATTCAGTACTTC
>TRBV28|.|TRBJ2-7|.|15
CASSLRGRGSYEQYF
TGTGCCAGCAGTTTGCGCGGTAGGGGGTCCTACGAGCAGTACTTC
>TRBV5-1|TRBD1|TRBJ1-2|.|13
CASSWGQQDGYTF
TGCGCCAGCAGCTGGGGACAGCAGGATGGCTACACCTTC
>TRBV6-5|TRBD1|TRBJ2-7|few|14
CASSYYGQGYEQYF
TGTGCCAGCAGTTACTACGGACAGGGCTACGAGCAGTACTTC
>TRBV18|.|TRBJ1-1|.|11
CASSPPTEAFF
TGTGCCAGCTCACCACCGACAGAAGCTTTCTTT
>TRBV29-1|.|TRBJ2-2|.|13
CSVGKEGTGELFF
TGCAGCGTGGGGAAGGAGGGCACCGGGGAGCTGTTTTTT
>TRBV11-3|TRBD2|TRBJ2-2|.|15
CASSLFRRGTGELFF
TGTGCCAGCAGCTTGTTCCGGCGGGGGACCGGGGAGCTGTTTTTT
>TRBV11-3|.|TRBJ1-2|.|17
CASSLSFHYRVNYGYTF
TGTGCCAGCAGCTTAAGTTTTCATTACCGGGTCAACTATGGCTACACCTTC
>TRBV7-2|.|TRBJ2-7|.|12
CASQGHSYEQYF
TGTGCCAGCCAAGGACACTCCTACGAGCAGTACTTC
>TRBV5-4|.|TRBJ2-2|.|14
CASSLPLRTGELFF
TGTGCCAGCAGCCTTCCTCTCCGGACCGGGGAGCTGTTTTTT
>TRBV2|.|TRBJ1-5|.|13
CATGVYSNQPQHF
TGTGCCACGGGAGTTTATAGCAATCAGCCCCAGCATTTT
>TRBV2|TRBD1|TRBJ1-2|.|15
CASSDAGTGLRGYTF
TGTGCCAGCAGTGATGCGGGGACAGGGTTAAGGGGCTACACCTTC
>TRBV7-2|TRBD1|TRBJ1-6|few|16
CASSLALGQVGSPLHF
TGTGCCAGCAGCTTAGCGCTGGGACAGGTTGGATCACCCCTCCACTTT
>TRBV10-3|TRBD2|TRBJ2-1|.|15
CAISASSGGYNEQFF
TGTGCCATCAGTGCCTCTTCGGGGGGATACAATGAGCAGTTCTTC
>TRBV7-8|TRBD1|TRBJ2-2|once|15
CASSVQGANTGELFF
TGTGCCAGCAGCGTACAGGGGGCGAACACCGGGGAGCTGTTTTTT
>TRBV25-1|TRBD1|TRBJ2-7|once|14
CAIDWDRALYEQYF
TGTGCCATCGACTGGGACAGGGCGCTCTACGAGCAGTACTTC
>TRBV28|TRBD1|TRBJ1-1|.|14
CASKGQGEATEAFF
TGTGCCAGCAAGGGGCAGGGGGAGGCCACTGAAGCTTTCTTT
>TRBV4-1|TRBD1|TRBJ1-2|.|13
CASSHGTGDGYTF
TGCGCCAGCAGCCACGGGACAGGGGATGGCTACACCTTC
>TRBV11-2|TRBD1|TRBJ2-7|few|15
CASSLVPDRGVEQYF
TGTGCCAGCAGCTTAGTGCCGGACAGGGGGGTCGAGCAGTACTTC